This T cell receptor beta chain originates from a study of blood T cell repertoires in COVID-19. This clone appeared a single time. Only in-frame clones appear in the TCRdb table, and some are missing; sequencing was by immunoSEQ multiplex PCR. Of 150,000 to 200,000 clones in the sample, roughly 80% were seen once. V shed 6 bases, J shed 1 base, and the junction held 5 bases outside the gene matches. The CDR3 covers 14 residues. Per germline, CDR1 MNHEY and CDR2 SVGAGI. Each participant's cohort was designated according to participant-reported clinical history. This chain connects TRBV6-5 to TRBJ1-1, with 7 bases that match TRBD1. The TCR comes from a man between 60 and 75 years old who had been exposed to COVID-19. Material for sequencing was PBMCs or T cells enriched from blood (not recorded which). The CDR3 DNA reads TGTGCCAGCAGCAACAGGGGTAGGAACACTGAAGCTTTCTTT. Its translation is CASSNRGRNTEAFF.